This T cell receptor beta chain was documented in a study of cytomegalovirus exposure and HLA in healthy donors. Clones were sequenced by immunoSEQ multiplex PCR, and TCRdb holds only the in-frame ones, with some missing. The table shows roughly 270,000 clones, with approximately 88% occurring only once. V was pared by 4 bases and J by 5 bases, with 9 bases of the junction left unmatched. The length of the CDR3 is 15 residues. Germline CDR1 is MNHNS and CDR2 is SASEGT. As to this clone: Its target is unknown.

Study-wide points: Many donors shared some public TCRs, even though most TCR sequences were rare.

Sequencing was performed on PBMCs. The receptor was derived from a woman aged 18-29 years in good health and CMV-seronegative. V and J are TRBV6-1 and TRBJ2-5, with TRBD2 matching 8 bases. The CDR3 region has the DNA TGTGCCAGCAGTGTCTTGGCGGGAGGAATGGAGACCCAGTACTTC. This encodes CASSVLAGGMETQYF.